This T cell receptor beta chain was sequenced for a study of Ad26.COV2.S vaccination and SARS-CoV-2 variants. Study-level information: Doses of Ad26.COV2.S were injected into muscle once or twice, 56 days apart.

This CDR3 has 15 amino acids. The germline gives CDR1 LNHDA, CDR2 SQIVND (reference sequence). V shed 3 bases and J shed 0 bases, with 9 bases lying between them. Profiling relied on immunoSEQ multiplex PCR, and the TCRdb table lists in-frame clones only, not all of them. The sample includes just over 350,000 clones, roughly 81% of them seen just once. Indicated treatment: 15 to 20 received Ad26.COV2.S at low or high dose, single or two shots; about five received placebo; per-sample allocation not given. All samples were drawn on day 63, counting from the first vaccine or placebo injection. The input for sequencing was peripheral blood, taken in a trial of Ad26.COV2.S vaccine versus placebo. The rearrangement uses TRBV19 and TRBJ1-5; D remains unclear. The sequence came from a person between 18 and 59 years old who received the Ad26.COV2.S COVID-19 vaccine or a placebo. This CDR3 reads CASSISVHSNQPQHF. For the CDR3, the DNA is TGTGCCAGTAGTATTAGCGTACATAGCAATCAGCCCCAGCATTTT. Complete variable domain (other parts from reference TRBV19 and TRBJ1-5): DGGITQSPKYLFRKEGQNVTLSCEQNLNHDAMYWYRQDPGQGLRLIYYSQIVNDFQKGDIAEGYSVSREKKESFPLTVTSAQKNPTAFYLCASSISVHSNQPQHFGDGTRLSIL.